This TCR beta chain was observed in a study of blood T cells in healthy people across ages. As regards this clonotype: Its specificity is not known.

V lost 10 bases, J lost 10 bases, and 8 bases stayed unmatched. Germline CDR1 is MNHNY and CDR2 is SVGAGI (reference sequence). The CDR3 runs to 13 residues. Study-level results: Per million T cells, the diversity of TCR beta decreased roughly linearly as age advanced.

The sample, 7.5 to 10 milliliters of peripheral blood, was drawn from each donor. Primed by a sample-barcoded 5' primer and a J-beta primer mix, a second PCR proceeded for 7 to 11 cycles. TCRdb passed the 5' RACE reads through MiXCR, listing each CDR3 protein once. This sample has some 900,000 distinct CDR3 sequences; around 48% occur once, and the top ten carry roughly 13%. The chain uses TRBV6-6 and TRBJ1-6, with 9 bases matching TRBD1. The sample comprised blood. This clonotype was sampled from a man aged 30 to 39 in good health. CDR3 nucleotides: TGTGCCATCTCACGCGGACAGGGGTCACCCCTCCACTTT. Protein product: CAISRGQGSPLHF.